These T cell receptor beta chains were read from a single sample in a study of cytomegalovirus exposure and HLA in healthy donors. Repertoires were generated with immunoSEQ multiplex PCR, while TCRdb's copy carries only in-frame clones and drops some. This sample has roughly 150,000 clones, with around 80% found just once. The sequenced material came from PBMCs. These receptors were taken from a man aged 40-50 years in good health and CMV-seropositive. Both conserved end residues are part of each CDR3. D genes are given only for firm matches. A clone size is listed for some rows: how often the clone was seen (once, few, many), or a class if it is expanded.

abundance: .
v_gene: TRBV18
d_gene: TRBD1
j_gene: TRBJ2-3
CDR3aa: CASSTRQGASDTQYF
CDR3nt: TGTGCCAGCTCGACAAGACAGGGGGCCTCAGATACGCAGTATTTT

abundance: .
v_gene: TRBV2
d_gene: TRBD1
j_gene: TRBJ1-1
CDR3aa: CASSAPLGQGMNTEAFF
CDR3nt: TGTGCCAGCAGTGCACCACTGGGACAGGGGATGAACACTGAAGCTTTCTTT

abundance: .
v_gene: TRBV6-4
d_gene: TRBD2
j_gene: TRBJ2-1
CDR3aa: CASSWASGNDEQFF
CDR3nt: TGTGCCAGCTCCTGGGCTAGCGGGAACGATGAGCAGTTCTTC

abundance: once
v_gene: TRBV29-1
d_gene: .
j_gene: TRBJ2-7
CDR3aa: CSVTGEGNEQYF
CDR3nt: TGCAGCGTCACGGGAGAGGGGAACGAGCAGTACTTC

abundance: .
v_gene: TRBV7-3
d_gene: .
j_gene: TRBJ1-6
CDR3aa: CASRQETGVISPLHF
CDR3nt: TGTGCCAGCAGACAAGAGACAGGCGTGATATCACCCCTCCACTTT

abundance: few
v_gene: TRBV4-1
d_gene: .
j_gene: TRBJ2-7
CDR3aa: CASSQTMSAVRSSYEQYF
CDR3nt: TGCGCCAGCAGCCAAACCATGTCGGCTGTCCGGAGCTCCTACGAGCAGTACTTC

abundance: .
v_gene: TRBV7-9
d_gene: .
j_gene: TRBJ1-6
CDR3aa: CASSFEGSPLHF
CDR3nt: TGTGCCAGCAGCTTCGAGGGTTCACCCCTCCACTTT

abundance: .
v_gene: TRBV6-5
d_gene: .
j_gene: TRBJ1-1
CDR3aa: CATTPTFGRTEAFF
CDR3nt: TGTGCCACCACGCCCACGTTTGGGAGAACTGAAGCTTTCTTT

abundance: .
v_gene: TRBV7-3
d_gene: TRBD2
j_gene: TRBJ2-1
CDR3aa: CASSLTGTRVSYNEQFF
CDR3nt: TGTGCCAGCAGCTTAACGGGGACTAGAGTGTCCTACAATGAGCAGTTCTTC

abundance: once
v_gene: TRBV7-9
d_gene: .
j_gene: TRBJ1-5
CDR3aa: CASSPRAGGNQPQHF
CDR3nt: TGTGCCAGCAGCCCCAGGGCAGGGGGCAATCAGCCCCAGCATTTT

abundance: .
v_gene: TRBV7-7
d_gene: .
j_gene: TRBJ2-7
CDR3aa: CASSPAVAGDYEQYF
CDR3nt: TGTGCTAGCAGCCCCGCGGTAGCCGGTGACTACGAGCAGTACTTC

abundance: .
v_gene: TRBV7-9
d_gene: TRBD2
j_gene: TRBJ2-3
CDR3aa: CSSSSLPSGGTDTQYF
CDR3nt: TGTTCCAGCAGCTCTCTTCCAAGCGGGGGCACAGATACGCAGTATTTT

abundance: .
v_gene: TRBV28
d_gene: .
j_gene: TRBJ2-7
CDR3aa: CASSYQAYEQYF
CDR3nt: TGTGCCAGCAGTTACCAGGCCTACGAGCAGTACTTC

abundance: once
v_gene: TRBV18
d_gene: TRBD1
j_gene: TRBJ1-2
CDR3aa: CASSPQGQDYGYTF
CDR3nt: TGTGCCAGCTCACCACAAGGACAGGACTATGGCTACACCTTC

abundance: .
v_gene: TRBV5-4
d_gene: TRBD2
j_gene: TRBJ2-3
CDR3aa: CASSLDPSGRADTQYF
CDR3nt: TGTGCCAGCAGCTTGGATCCCAGCGGGAGGGCAGATACGCAGTATTTT

abundance: .
v_gene: TRBV19
d_gene: .
j_gene: TRBJ2-3
CDR3aa: CASSRTSPDTQYF
CDR3nt: TGTGCCAGTAGTCGAACTAGTCCAGATACGCAGTATTTT

abundance: .
v_gene: TRBV2
d_gene: .
j_gene: TRBJ2-7
CDR3aa: CASSEYGFYSYEQYF
CDR3nt: TGTGCCAGCAGTGAATACGGGTTTTACTCCTACGAGCAGTACTTC

abundance: .
v_gene: TRBV4-1
d_gene: .
j_gene: TRBJ1-2
CDR3aa: CASSQGAAYYGYTF
CDR3nt: TGCGCCAGCAGCCAAGGTGCGGCCTACTATGGCTACACCTTC

abundance: .
v_gene: TRBV18
d_gene: .
j_gene: TRBJ2-1
CDR3aa: CASSPQSGERWNEQFF
CDR3nt: TGTGCCAGCTCACCCCAATCCGGGGAGCGTTGGAATGAGCAGTTCTTC

abundance: .
v_gene: TRBV11-1
d_gene: .
j_gene: TRBJ1-2
CDR3aa: CASSEPRGLQLNYGYTF
CDR3nt: TGTGCCAGCAGCGAGCCGAGGGGACTACAACTCAACTATGGCTACACCTTC

abundance: .
v_gene: TRBV5-1
d_gene: .
j_gene: TRBJ2-5
CDR3aa: CASSDGQPQETQYF
CDR3nt: TGCGCCAGCAGCGATGGACAGCCGCAAGAGACCCAGTACTTC

abundance: .
v_gene: TRBV19
d_gene: .
j_gene: TRBJ2-1
CDR3aa: CASSQDSNNEQFF
CDR3nt: TGTGCCAGTAGTCAAGACTCAAACAATGAGCAGTTCTTC

abundance: .
v_gene: TRBV6-6
d_gene: .
j_gene: TRBJ1-1
CDR3aa: CASRRMTGKAFF
CDR3nt: TGTGCCAGCAGACGGATGACAGGAAAAGCTTTCTTT

abundance: .
v_gene: TRBV18
d_gene: TRBD2
j_gene: TRBJ2-7
CDR3aa: CASRPETSVYEQYF
CDR3nt: TGTGCCAGCCGACCTGAGACTAGCGTTTACGAGCAGTACTTC

abundance: .
v_gene: TRBV5-3
d_gene: TRBD1
j_gene: TRBJ2-2
CDR3aa: CARSDPDRENTGELFF
CDR3nt: TGTGCCAGAAGCGACCCGGACAGGGAGAACACCGGGGAGCTGTTTTTT

abundance: .
v_gene: TRBV25-1
d_gene: .
j_gene: TRBJ2-3
CDR3aa: CASSADSRHQYF
CDR3nt: TGTGCCAGCAGTGCCGACTCCCGCCACCAGTATTTT

abundance: .
v_gene: TRBV2
d_gene: .
j_gene: TRBJ2-7
CDR3aa: CASTGQLSSYEQYF
CDR3nt: TGTGCCAGCACCGGACAGCTGAGCTCCTACGAGCAGTACTTC

abundance: .
v_gene: TRBV5-1
d_gene: .
j_gene: TRBJ2-7
CDR3aa: CASTSEEGPLEQYF
CDR3nt: TGCGCCAGCACCTCCGAGGAGGGACCCCTCGAGCAGTACTTC

abundance: .
v_gene: TRBV13
d_gene: .
j_gene: TRBJ2-7
CDR3aa: CASSPRSSASYEQYF
CDR3nt: TGTGCCAGCAGCCCCCGGTCTAGCGCGTCCTACGAGCAGTACTTC

abundance: .
v_gene: TRBV7-2
d_gene: .
j_gene: TRBJ2-7
CDR3aa: CASSLPRQDGYYEQYF
CDR3nt: TGTGCCAGCAGCTTACCCCGACAGGACGGCTACTACGAGCAGTACTTC

abundance: .
v_gene: TRBV6-6
d_gene: TRBD1
j_gene: TRBJ1-2
CDR3aa: CASSPDRGTSGYTF
CDR3nt: TGTGCCAGCAGTCCGGACAGGGGTACTAGTGGCTACACCTTC

abundance: .
v_gene: TRBV27
d_gene: TRBD1
j_gene: TRBJ1-5
CDR3aa: CASSLGTDSNQPQHF
CDR3nt: TGTGCCAGCAGCCTTGGGACAGATAGCAATCAGCCCCAGCATTTT

abundance: .
v_gene: TRBV3-1/TRBV3-2
d_gene: .
j_gene: TRBJ2-7
CDR3aa: CASVCEQYF
CDR3nt: TGTGCCAGCGTCTGCGAGCAGTACTTC

abundance: few
v_gene: TRBV4-1
d_gene: TRBD2
j_gene: TRBJ2-6
CDR3aa: CASSHTGGTSSGANVLTF
CDR3nt: TGCGCCAGCAGTCATACCGGGGGGACCAGCTCTGGGGCCAACGTCCTGACTTTC

abundance: .
v_gene: TRBV2
d_gene: .
j_gene: TRBJ1-5
CDR3aa: CASSGGESNQPQHF
CDR3nt: TGTGCCAGCAGTGGGGGCGAAAGCAATCAGCCCCAGCATTTT

abundance: .
v_gene: TRBV25-1
d_gene: .
j_gene: TRBJ2-5
CDR3aa: CASSTTVQETQYF
CDR3nt: TGTGCCAGCAGCACAACAGTCCAAGAGACCCAGTACTTC

abundance: .
v_gene: TRBV7-9
d_gene: TRBD2
j_gene: TRBJ2-7
CDR3aa: CASSRGTSGAEQYF
CDR3nt: TGTGCCAGCAGCCGAGGGACTAGCGGGGCCGAGCAGTACTTC

abundance: .
v_gene: TRBV6-1
d_gene: TRBD2
j_gene: TRBJ2-7
CDR3aa: CASSEATWTSGRAYEQYF
CDR3nt: TGTGCCAGCAGTGAAGCTACATGGACTAGCGGGAGGGCCTACGAGCAGTACTTC

abundance: .
v_gene: TRBV19
d_gene: TRBD1
j_gene: TRBJ1-2
CDR3aa: CASKNRGPPYGYTF
CDR3nt: TGTGCCAGTAAGAACAGGGGCCCGCCCTATGGCTACACCTTC

abundance: few
v_gene: TRBV14
d_gene: .
j_gene: TRBJ2-2
CDR3aa: CASSQVPFNTGELFF
CDR3nt: TGTGCCAGCAGCCAAGTTCCATTCAACACCGGGGAGCTGTTTTTT

abundance: .
v_gene: TRBV5-1
d_gene: TRBD1
j_gene: TRBJ2-7
CDR3aa: CASSLAWDREFDEQYF
CDR3nt: TGCGCCAGCAGCTTGGCTTGGGACAGGGAATTTGACGAGCAGTACTTC

abundance: few
v_gene: TRBV15
d_gene: .
j_gene: TRBJ2-7
CDR3aa: CATSRGQGSYEQYF
CDR3nt: TGTGCCACCAGCAGGGGCCAGGGCTCCTACGAGCAGTACTTC

abundance: once
v_gene: TRBV10-3
d_gene: TRBD1
j_gene: TRBJ1-6
CDR3aa: CAISMTGNSPLHF
CDR3nt: TGTGCCATCAGTATGACAGGGAATTCACCCCTCCACTTT

abundance: .
v_gene: TRBV5-1
d_gene: TRBD2
j_gene: TRBJ2-1
CDR3aa: CASHREGPHEQFF
CDR3nt: TGCGCCAGCCACCGGGAGGGGCCCCATGAGCAGTTCTTC

abundance: .
v_gene: TRBV7-3
d_gene: TRBD1
j_gene: TRBJ1-2
CDR3aa: CASSLGGDSAHWAGYTF
CDR3nt: TGTGCCAGCAGCCTCGGCGGGGACAGCGCTCATTGGGCTGGCTACACCTTC

abundance: .
v_gene: TRBV27
d_gene: TRBD1
j_gene: TRBJ1-2
CDR3aa: CASSFLGQGGYTF
CDR3nt: TGTGCCAGCAGTTTCCTCGGACAGGGTGGCTACACCTTC